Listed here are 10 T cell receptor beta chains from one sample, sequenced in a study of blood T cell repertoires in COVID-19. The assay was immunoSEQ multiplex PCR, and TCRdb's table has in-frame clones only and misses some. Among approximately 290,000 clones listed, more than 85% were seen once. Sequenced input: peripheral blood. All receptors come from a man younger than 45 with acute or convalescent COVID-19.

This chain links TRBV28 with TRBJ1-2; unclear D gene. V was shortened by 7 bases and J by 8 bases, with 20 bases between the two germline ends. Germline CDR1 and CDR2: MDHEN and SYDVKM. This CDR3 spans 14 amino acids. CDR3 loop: CASKNTLAGGGYTF. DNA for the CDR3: TGTGCCAGCAAAAATACCTTAGCCGGAGGGGGCTACACCTTC.

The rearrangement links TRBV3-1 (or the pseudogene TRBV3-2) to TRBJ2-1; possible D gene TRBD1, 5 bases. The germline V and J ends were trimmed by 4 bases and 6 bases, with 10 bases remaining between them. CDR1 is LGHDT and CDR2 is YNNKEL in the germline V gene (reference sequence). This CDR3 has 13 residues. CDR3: CASSPLRGNEQFF. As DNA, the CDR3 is TGTGCCAGCAGCCCGCTAAGGGGCAATGAGCAGTTCTTC.

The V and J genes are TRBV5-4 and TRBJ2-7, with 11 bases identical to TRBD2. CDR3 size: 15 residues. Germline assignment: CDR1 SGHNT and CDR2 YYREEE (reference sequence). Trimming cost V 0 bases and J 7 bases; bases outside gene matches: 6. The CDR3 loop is CASSLVAGGPGEQYF. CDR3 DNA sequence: TGTGCCAGCAGCTTGGTAGCGGGAGGGCCGGGAGAGCAGTACTTC.

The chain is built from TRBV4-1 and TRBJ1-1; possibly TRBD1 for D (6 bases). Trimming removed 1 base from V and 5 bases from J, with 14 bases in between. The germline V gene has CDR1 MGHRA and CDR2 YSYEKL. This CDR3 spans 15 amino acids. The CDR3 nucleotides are TGCGCCAGCAGCCAAGGCGGCAGGGGTCGGACTGAAGCTTTCTTT. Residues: CASSQGGRGRTEAFF.

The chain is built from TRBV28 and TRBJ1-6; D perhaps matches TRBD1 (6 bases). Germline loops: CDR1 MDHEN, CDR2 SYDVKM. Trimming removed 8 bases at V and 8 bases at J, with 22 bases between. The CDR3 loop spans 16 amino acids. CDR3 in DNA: TGTGCCAGCGGCTGGGTTTCAAGAACAGGGTATTCACCCCTCCACTTT. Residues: CASGWVSRTGYSPLHF.

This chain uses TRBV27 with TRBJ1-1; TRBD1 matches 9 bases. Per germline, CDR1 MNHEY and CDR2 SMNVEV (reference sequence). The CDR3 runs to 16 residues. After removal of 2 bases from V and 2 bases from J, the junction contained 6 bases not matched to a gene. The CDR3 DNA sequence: TGTGCCAGCAGTTTACTGGGACAGGGAAAAAACACTGAAGCTTTCTTT. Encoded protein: CASSLLGQGKNTEAFF.

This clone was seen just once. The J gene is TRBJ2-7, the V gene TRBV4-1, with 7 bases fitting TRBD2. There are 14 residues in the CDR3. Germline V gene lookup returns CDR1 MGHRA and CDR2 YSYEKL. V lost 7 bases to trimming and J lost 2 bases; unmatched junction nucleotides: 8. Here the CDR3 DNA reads TGCGCCAGCACCCCTGGGGGAGGGACCTACGAGCAGTACTTC. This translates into CASTPGGGTYEQYF.

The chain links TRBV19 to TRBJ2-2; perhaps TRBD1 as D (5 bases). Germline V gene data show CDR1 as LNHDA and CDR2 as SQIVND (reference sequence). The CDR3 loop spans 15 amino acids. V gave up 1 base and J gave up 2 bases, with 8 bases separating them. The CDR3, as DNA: TGTGCCAGTAGTATAGCCAGGGTTAACACCGGGGAGCTGTTTTTT. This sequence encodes CASSIARVNTGELFF.

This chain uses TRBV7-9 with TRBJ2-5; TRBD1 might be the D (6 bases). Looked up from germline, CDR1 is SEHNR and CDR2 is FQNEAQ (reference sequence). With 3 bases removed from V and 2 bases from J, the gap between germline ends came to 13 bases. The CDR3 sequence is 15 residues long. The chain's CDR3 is CASSFFGDNQETQYF. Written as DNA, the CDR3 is TGTGCCAGCAGCTTCTTCGGGGACAATCAAGAGACCCAGTACTTC.

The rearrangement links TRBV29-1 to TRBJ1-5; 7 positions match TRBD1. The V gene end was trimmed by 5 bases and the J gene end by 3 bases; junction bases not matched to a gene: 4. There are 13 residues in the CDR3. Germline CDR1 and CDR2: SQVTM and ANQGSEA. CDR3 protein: CSVIDRVNQPQHF. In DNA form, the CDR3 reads TGCAGCGTTATAGACAGGGTCAATCAGCCCCAGCATTTT.